The 15 T cell receptor beta chains below all came from one sample that was sequenced in a study of T cell responses to AZD1222 COVID-19 vaccine. This table comes from immunoSEQ multiplex PCR, and its TCRdb copy is limited to in-frame clones, with some not included. The repertoire holds about 76,000 clones, with over 85% as singletons. Here the sequenced sample was peripheral blood, taken on day 0 of AZD1222 vaccination. These receptors all come from an adult in good health.

This clone was detected once. Here the CDR3 DNA reads TGTGCCACCAGTCGACGGATAAGCAATCAGCCCCAGCATTTT. Encoded protein: CATSRRISNQPQHF. The chain joins TRBV15 to TRBJ1-5; the D is unclear. Trimming cost V 6 bases and J 1 base, with 10 bases left between them. Germline lookup yields CDR1 LNHNV and CDR2 YYDKDF (reference sequence). This CDR3 is built from 14 residues.

With regard to this clone: The identical CDR3 is also encoded by other nucleotide sequences in the sample. This chain links TRBV7-9 with TRBJ2-2; possible D gene TRBD1, 5 bases. CDR1 is SEHNR, CDR2 FQNEAQ, per germline (reference sequence). This CDR3 is built from 15 residues. V lost 1 base to trimming and J lost 5 bases, with 11 bases between them. The CDR3, as DNA: TGTGCCAGCAGCTTAGGCAGGGTCGGAACCGGGGAGCTGTTTTTT. Translated, it gives CASSLGRVGTGELFF.

This clone was observed once. The rearrangement uses TRBV6-5 and TRBJ2-7; 7 bases fit TRBD2. Germline lookup yields CDR1 MNHEY and CDR2 SVGAGI. The CDR3 consists of 13 residues. Trimming at V came to 6 bases and at J to 2 bases, leaving 4 bases not matched to a gene. CDR3 nucleotides: TGTGCCAGCAGCCCACTAGCGACCTACGAGCAGTACTTC. It specifies CASSPLATYEQYF.

This clone appeared a few times. This sequence joins TRBV19 and TRBJ1-6, with 10 nucleotides matching TRBD1. J was trimmed by 7 bases and V by 6 bases; bases with no gene match: 12. CDR1 and CDR2 (germline): LNHDA, SQIVND (reference sequence). The CDR3 is 17 amino acids. The CDR3 DNA is TGTGCCAGTAGCAGCCCCGGGACAGGGGCAAAAAATTCACCCCTCCACTTT. Translated, it gives CASSSPGTGAKNSPLHF. The full variable domain, in which reference TRBV19 and TRBJ1-6 provide the parts outside the CDR3, is DGGITQSPKYLFRKEGQNVTLSCEQNLNHDAMYWYRQDPGQGLRLIYYSQIVNDFQKGDIAEGYSVSREKKESFPLTVTSAQKNPTAFYLCASSSPGTGAKNSPLHFGNGTRLTVT.

The rearrangement links TRBV24-1 to TRBJ1-1, with unresolved D. V gave up 2 bases and J gave up 7 bases, with 7 bases separating them. Germline V gene sequence: CDR1 KGHDR, CDR2 SFDVKD. This CDR3 has 12 residues. The CDR3 nucleotides are TGTGCCACCAGTGATTCGCAGGATGAAGCTTTCTTT. This codes for CATSDSQDEAFF.

The genes are TRBV30 and TRBJ2-1; D may be TRBD2 (6 bases). The V and J ends lost 2 bases and 6 bases respectively, with 14 bases between them. Germline V gene lookup returns CDR1 GTSNPN and CDR2 SVGIG (reference sequence). The CDR3 spans 14 residues. Here the CDR3 reads CAWSWDSPRNEQFF. For the CDR3, the DNA is TGTGCCTGGAGTTGGGACTCCCCGCGCAATGAGCAGTTCTTC.

CDR3 in DNA: TGTGCCAGCAGCTCCCGAACAGGGGTAGATGAAAAACTGTTTTTT. Amino acids: CASSSRTGVDEKLFF. This rearrangement joins TRBV7-8 to TRBJ1-4, with TRBD1 identical over 7 bases. The germline CDR1 and CDR2 sequences are SGHVS and FQNEAQ. V lost 4 bases to trimming and J lost 6 bases; unmatched junction nucleotides: 8. This CDR3 comprises 15 residues.

The chain employs TRBV5-6 and TRBJ1-2; weak D call: TRBD1 (5 bases). V was trimmed by 0 bases and J by 7 bases, leaving 13 bases between them. Germline values: CDR1 SGHDT, CDR2 YYEEEE. This CDR3 has 14 amino acids. This CDR3 is CASSLGGGTSGYTF. In DNA, the CDR3 is TGTGCCAGCAGCTTGGGAGGAGGGACTTCTGGCTACACCTTC.

The rearrangement uses TRBV20-1 and TRBJ1-2; TRBD1 matches at 10 bases. The junction had 3 bases not matched to a gene; V was cut back by 3 bases and J by 5 bases. Germline V gene lookup returns CDR1 DFQATT and CDR2 SNEGSKA (reference sequence). The CDR3 runs to 13 residues. CDR3 sequence: CSASRDRGYGYTF. CDR3 in DNA: TGCAGTGCTAGTCGGGACAGGGGATATGGCTACACCTTC.

J is TRBJ1-5 and V is TRBV10-3; D unresolved. CDR1 and CDR2 from the germline V gene are ENHRY and SYGVKD. V lost 4 bases to trimming and J lost 1 base, with 5 bases between them. The CDR3 totals 13 residues. CDR3 bases: TGTGCCATCAGTGGCTCCAGCAATCAGCCCCAGCATTTT. This codes for CAISGSSNQPQHF.

This chain connects TRBV5-6 to TRBJ2-1; 10 nucleotides align to TRBD2. CDR1 is SGHDT and CDR2 is YYEEEE in the germline V gene. The CDR3 length is 16 residues. Trimming at V came to 1 base and at J to 8 bases, leaving 9 bases not matched to a gene. The CDR3 region has the DNA TGTGCCAGCAGCTTGTTTTCTAGCGGGAGTGATGATGAGCAGTTCTTC. Its protein is CASSLFSSGSDDEQFF.

This rearrangement joins TRBV4-1 to TRBJ1-4; 11 nucleotides match TRBD1. The CDR3 is 17 residues long. Germline CDR1 reads MGHRA; CDR2 reads YSYEKL. V trimming: 3 bases; J trimming: 5 bases; junction bases outside the gene matches: 8. The CDR3 protein is CASSQLRTGGWNEKLFF. CDR3 nucleotide sequence: TGCGCCAGCAGCCAGCTAAGGACAGGGGGCTGGAATGAAAAACTGTTTTTT.

A word on this clone: An end of the junction differs from the germline gene, which may be a read error. The CDR3 DNA reads TGTGCCAGCAGCATAACGACAGGGGCGGAAACCTTCTTT. Protein: CASSITTGAETFF. The chain recombines TRBV7-3 with TRBJ1-1, with TRBD1 matching over 8 bases. The CDR3 sequence is 13 residues long. Germline V lookup: CDR1 SGHTA, CDR2 FQGTGA. The entire variable domain, with the rest obtained from reference TRBV7-3 and TRBJ1-1, is as follows: GAGVSQTPSNKVTEKGKYVELRCDPISGHTALYWYRQSLGQGPEFLIYFQGTGAADDSGLPNDRFFAVRPEGSVSTLKIQRTERGDSAVYLCASSITTGAETFFGQGTRLTVV.

The chain links TRBV4-1 to TRBJ1-6; TRBD1 matches at 7 bases. The V gene end was trimmed by 4 bases and the J gene end by 8 bases; junction bases not matched to a gene: 11. The CDR3 runs to 16 residues. Per germline, CDR1 MGHRA and CDR2 YSYEKL. CDR3 DNA sequence: TGCGCCAGCAGCCGGATTACAGGGGCCGGAGATTCACCCCTCCACTTT. Its translation is CASSRITGAGDSPLHF.

This clone was counted a few times. The CDR3 here is CASSLLATNPPQYF. The DNA for the CDR3 is TGTGCCAGCAGCTTACTAGCTACTAACCCCCCCCAGTACTTC. The chain combines TRBV7-3 with TRBJ2-5, with a weak D call TRBD2 (5 bases). Between the trimmed V and J ends, which lost 2 bases and 9 bases, there was a span of 16 bases. The germline V gene encodes CDR1 SGHTA and CDR2 FQGTGA. This CDR3 contains 14 residues.